Here is one T cell receptor beta chain with its context. Its binding antigen is unknown. The sample holds no much larger clone one base away, and base qualities are not on file. This entry comes from a study of cytomegalovirus exposure and HLA in healthy donors (dated by TCRdb to 2017 to 2019). Regarding the research as a whole: A later analysis indicated that the roughly 130 validation repertoires were generated on the platform also employed for the 700 or so repertoires of the first cohort. The aim of the study was to test whether cataloging public T cell receptors could identify signatures of past pathogen exposure. A separate validation cohort of roughly 130 different subjects was used in addition to the approximately 640-subject first cohort. To predict cytomegalovirus infection status, the study brought together high-throughput TCR immunosequencing, statistical association of individual TCRs with disease status, and machine learning.

Paper-wide results and their limitations: The authors suggested that the approach could potentially be generalized to other disease states and immunological phenotypes. A later analysis had no HLA typing for the validation cohort, so co-occurrence there was scored across all 110 or so repertoires. Cytomegalovirus status was reported to be diagnosed by the classifier with high specificity and sensitivity in both the original and validation cohorts. In vitro tests confirmed that a few of the cytomegalovirus-associated TCR beta chains recognize cytomegalovirus antigens. In a later analysis, TCRs clustered in the first cohort were found to also tend to co-occur in the roughly 120 validation repertoires, with 94% of cluster scores above 0. The study gave a list of about 170 TCR beta chains associated with cytomegalovirus. While some public TCRs were present in many individuals, most TCR sequences turned up only very rarely across donors.

The library was built by means of the immunoSEQ multiplex PCR assay. Per the source publication's procedure: A statistical classification framework was developed to diagnose cytomegalovirus status using the catalog of TCR beta chain sequences. TCRdb holds this immuneACCESS table with in-frame rearrangements only. Some clones are missing; in checked studies, unresolved V genes explain under half, and the rest has no known cause. D and trimming come from the DNA, and the V and J calls and clone size come from that table. This sample has roughly 59,000 clones in its table, and around 93% of those were observed once. Together, the top ten hold about 7% of the sample. The donors were included in the validation cohort of approximately 120 subjects, a group kept apart from the 666-subject first cohort. The TCR sequence derives from a young woman in good health and CMV-seropositive. The sequencing sample was made of PBMCs.

For the CDR3, the sequence is CASRRPGHYYEQYF. The DNA sequence is given as TGTGCCAGCAGACGACCCGGACATTACTACGAGCAGTACTTC. This chain joins TRBV6-5 to TRBJ2-7; TRBD1 is a possible D gene, resting on 5 matching bases. From its cysteine to its phenylalanine, the CDR3 spans 14 amino acids. Only the CDR3 region is kept as DNA, spanning 42 bases read in frame from base 1. CDR1 and CDR2 were assigned from the germline V gene as MNHEY and SVGAGI. V lost 6 bases and J lost 3 bases; the stretch between them is 15 bases long.